This is a list of T cell receptor beta chains from one sample in a study of blood T cell repertoires in COVID-19. The method was immunoSEQ multiplex PCR; TCRdb's version includes in-frame clones alone and lacks a portion of them. The sample lists under 200,000 clones, 88% occurring once. Sequencing was performed on peripheral blood. The receptors were gathered from a man aged 45 to 65 who had recovered from COVID-19. The CDR3 runs from the conserved cysteine through the conserved F or W. Fields, in order: V gene, D gene, clone size, J gene, CDR3 protein, CDR3 DNA. The D gene is left open where the match is weak. For some rows the clone size is stated as once, few or many, or as a class when expanded; others skip it.

TRBV5-5,NA,NA,TRBJ2-7,CASSLTGPRAYEQYF,TGTGCCAGCAGCTTAACTGGGCCTCGTGCCTACGAGCAGTACTTC
TRBV7-2,TRBD2,NA,TRBJ2-7,CASSFGTSGGSTYEQYF,TGTGCCAGCAGCTTCGGGACTAGCGGGGGTTCCACCTACGAGCAGTACTTC
TRBV4-3,TRBD1,NA,TRBJ2-5,CASSRDRDETQYF,TGCGCCAGCAGCCGGGACAGGGATGAGACCCAGTACTTC
TRBV5-8,TRBD1,once,TRBJ2-1,CASSLSGVTGVFGEQFF,TGTGCCAGCAGCTTGTCGGGCGTGACAGGGGTTTTCGGTGAGCAGTTCTTC
TRBV9,NA,NA,TRBJ2-3,CASSVAGGSTDTQYF,TGTGCCAGCAGCGTAGCTGGAGGCAGCACAGATACGCAGTATTTT
TRBV23-1,TRBD1,NA,TRBJ2-5,CASSRQTGTARETQYF,TGCGCCAGCAGTCGACAGACGGGGACAGCCAGGGAGACCCAGTACTTC
TRBV11-2,NA,NA,TRBJ2-5,CASSLDQRELGTQYF,TGTGCCAGCAGCTTAGATCAGCGCGAGTTGGGGACCCAGTACTTC
TRBV5-6,NA,NA,TRBJ2-5,CASSRTTFGETQYF,TGTGCCAGCAGTAGAACTACCTTCGGTGAGACCCAGTACTTC
TRBV7-9,NA,NA,TRBJ1-4,CASSSIEEKLFF,TGTGCCAGCAGCTCTATTGAGGAAAAACTGTTTTTT
TRBV5-4,TRBD2,NA,TRBJ2-7,CASSLPSGGLGEQYF,TGTGCCAGCAGCTTGCCTAGCGGGGGGCTTGGCGAGCAGTACTTC
TRBV7-8,NA,NA,TRBJ1-2,CASSLARGSDGYTF,TGTGCCAGCAGCTTAGCTAGGGGAAGTGATGGCTACACCTTC
TRBV6-5,TRBD1,NA,TRBJ1-1,CASRTDRDVPEAFF,TGTGCCAGCAGGACGGACAGGGATGTCCCTGAAGCTTTCTTT
TRBV3-1/TRBV3-2,NA,NA,TRBJ1-6,CASSQDGSRNSPLHF,TGTGCCAGCAGCCAAGACGGGAGCCGTAATTCACCCCTCCACTTT
TRBV7-2,TRBD2,NA,TRBJ2-1,CASSPGDSGTSSYNEQFF,TGTGCCAGCAGCCCAGGGGATAGCGGGACCAGCTCCTACAATGAGCAGTTCTTC
TRBV6-2/TRBV6-3,TRBD1,NA,TRBJ1-5,CASSWGGTGYQPQHF,TGTGCCAGCAGTTGGGGCGGGACAGGCTATCAGCCCCAGCATTTT
TRBV9,NA,NA,TRBJ2-7,CASSVGTLISYEQYF,TGTGCCAGCAGTGTGGGGACTCTCATTTCCTACGAGCAGTACTTC
TRBV5-1,NA,NA,TRBJ2-5,CASSMGDTEETQYF,TGCGCCAGCAGCATGGGGGACACCGAAGAGACCCAGTACTTC
TRBV2,TRBD2,NA,TRBJ2-2,CASRTGTSGSWTGELFF,TGTGCCAGCAGAACCGGGACTAGCGGGAGTTGGACCGGGGAGCTGTTTTTT
TRBV9,TRBD1,NA,TRBJ2-7,CASAGQGTYEQYF,TGTGCCAGCGCGGGACAGGGAACCTACGAGCAGTACTTC
TRBV5-5,TRBD1,once,TRBJ1-4,CASSLRTGTFTNEKLFF,TGTGCCAGCAGCCTCCGGACAGGGACCTTTACTAATGAAAAACTGTTTTTT
TRBV7-8,NA,NA,TRBJ1-2,CASSSAGYGYTF,TGTGCCAGCAGCAGTGCGGGCTATGGCTACACCTTC
TRBV7-2,NA,NA,TRBJ1-2,CASSSLAGAVSYGYTF,TGTGCCAGCAGCTCACTCGCGGGGGCGGTAAGCTATGGCTACACCTTC
TRBV7-3,TRBD2,NA,TRBJ2-3,CASSLAPGLAGTTDTQYF,TGTGCCAGCAGCTTGGCGCCGGGACTAGCGGGGACTACAGATACGCAGTATTTT
TRBV27,NA,NA,TRBJ2-7,CASSLGLGYEQYF,TGTGCCAGCAGTTTGGGCCTTGGGTACGAGCAGTACTTC
TRBV6-2/TRBV6-3,TRBD1,many,TRBJ1-4,CASSRLRDSVNEKLFF,TGTGCCAGCAGTCGCCTCCGGGACAGCGTTAATGAAAAACTGTTTTTT
TRBV5-1,NA,NA,TRBJ2-5,CASSLARGGRETQYF,TGCGCCAGCAGCTTGGCAAGGGGGGGAAGAGAGACCCAGTACTTC
TRBV12-3/TRBV12-4,NA,NA,TRBJ1-5,CASSLTTDQPQHF,TGTGCCAGCAGTTTAACTACGGATCAGCCCCAGCATTTT
TRBV28,TRBD1,NA,TRBJ1-2,CASSTGGGPYGYTF,TGTGCCAGCAGCACAGGGGGCGGCCCCTATGGCTACACCTTC
TRBV7-8,TRBD1,NA,TRBJ1-5,CASSHDRGQPQHF,TGTGCCAGCAGCCATGACAGGGGCCAGCCCCAGCATTTT
TRBV6-2/TRBV6-3,TRBD2,NA,TRBJ2-2,CASSYLGGATGELFF,TGTGCCAGCAGTTACCTCGGGGGGGCCACCGGGGAGCTGTTTTTT
TRBV9,TRBD1,NA,TRBJ2-5,CASSVGGTGGGQETQYF,TGTGCCAGCAGCGTAGGGGGGACAGGGGGCGGACAAGAGACCCAGTACTTC
TRBV19,TRBD1,NA,TRBJ1-4,CASHDRGKEKLFF,TGTGCCAGTCATGACAGGGGTAAGGAAAAACTGTTTTTT